The 22 T cell receptor beta chains listed next were all sequenced from one sample in a study of blood T cells in healthy people across ages. A second PCR, run for about 6 to 11 cycles, used a sample-barcoded 5' primer plus a J-beta primer mix. One entry per CDR3 protein results from TCRdb running MiXCR on the 5' RACE reads. In the table there are a few hundred thousand distinct CDR3 sequences, roughly half of which are singletons. Sequencing was done on a sample of blood. The receptors were sampled from a man between 60 and 75 years old in good health.

V is TRBV4-2 and J is TRBJ1-2, with 7 bases aligning to TRBD1. The CDR3 totals 16 residues. Germline V gene sequence: CDR1 LGHNA, CDR2 YNFKEQ. Trimming cost V 5 bases and J 2 bases; bases outside gene matches: 11. The CDR3 nucleotides are TGTGCCAGCAGCTCGCTCTCGGGACAGCAAAACTATGGCTACACCTTC. As protein: CASSSLSGQQNYGYTF.

V gene TRBV5-6 combines with J gene TRBJ2-1; D gene uncertain. V was pared by 1 base and J by 0 bases, with 8 bases between. The CDR3 contains 15 residues. Germline CDR1 reads SGHDT; CDR2 reads YYEEEE. CDR3 sequence reads: CASSLRQSSYNEQFF. Here the CDR3 DNA reads TGTGCCAGCAGCTTGAGGCAGAGCTCCTACAATGAGCAGTTCTTC.

The J gene is TRBJ1-2, the V gene TRBV20-1; possible D gene TRBD1, 6 bases. The V gene's germline CDR1 is DFQATT and CDR2 SNEGSKA (reference sequence). This CDR3 comprises 14 residues. Deletions cut 0 bases from V and 4 bases from J, with 12 bases between. This CDR3 reads CSAREGGRSYGYTF. The DNA of the CDR3 is TGCAGTGCTAGAGAGGGGGGGCGGAGCTATGGCTACACCTTC.

The chain recombines TRBV18 with TRBJ2-5; no firm D call. Germline CDR1 and CDR2: KGHSH and LQKENI. The CDR3 runs 16 residues. The V gene lost 6 bases and the J gene lost 1 base, with 18 bases spanning the gap. Written as DNA, the CDR3 is TGTGCCAGCTCGCCCACACTGATGGATTCCCAAGAGACCCAGTACTTC. This gives the protein CASSPTLMDSQETQYF.

This clonotype was counted at least ten times. The chain couples TRBV7-9 to TRBJ2-3; a possible D gene is TRBD2 (6 bases). V was trimmed by 0 bases and J by 5 bases, leaving 6 bases between them. This CDR3 is built from 13 residues. Germline values: CDR1 SEHNR, CDR2 FQNEAQ (reference sequence). This chain's CDR3 is CASSLAGGDTQYF. In nucleotides, the CDR3 is TGTGCCAGCAGCTTAGCGGGAGGAGATACGCAGTATTTT. Supplemented by reference TRBV7-9 and TRBJ2-3, the full variable domain reads DTGVSQNPRHKITKRGQNVTFRCDPISEHNRLYWYRQTLGQGPEFLTYFQNEAQLEKSRLLSDRFSAERPKGSFSTLEIQRTEQGDSAMYLCASSLAGGDTQYFGPGTRLTVL.

This clonotype was recorded many times. The J gene is TRBJ2-5, the V gene TRBV6-2 or TRBV6-3; 11 bases match TRBD1. CDR3 length equals 13 residues. With V trimmed by 5 bases and J by 7 bases, 3 bases remained unmatched. CDR1 is MNHEY, CDR2 SVGEGT, per germline. CDR3 sequence (DNA): TGTGCCAGCAGTCGGGGACAGGGGGGGACCCAGTACTTC. Translated: CASSRGQGGTQYF.

Concerning this clonotype: One base away lies a much larger clone, so this may be a sequencing read error. No DNA is shown, since the ends of the CDR3 on it are uncertain; the CDR3 is the one TCRdb lists. This rearrangement joins TRBV28 to TRBJ1-2; TRBD1 is the table's D call, not checked against the DNA. The CDR3 sequence runs 12 residues, both termini included. Germline values: CDR1 MDHEN, CDR2 SYDVKM. CDR3: CASILGQRGYTF.

This sequence joins TRBV20-1 and TRBJ2-5; D remains ambiguous. Near its end, the DNA agrees better with TRBJ2-7, so the J call may be wrong. The CDR3 has 14 amino acids. CDR1 is DFQATT, CDR2 SNEGSKA, per germline (reference sequence). The CDR3 here is CSARDARGASEQYF. The CDR3 coding sequence is TGCAGTGCTAGAGATGCCCGTGGAGCGAGCGAGCAGTACTTC.

The CDR3 here is CATSSLGQGTYNEQFF. In nucleotides, the CDR3 is TGTGCCACCAGCAGTTTGGGACAGGGCACCTACAATGAGCAGTTCTTC. The V call is TRBV15, the J call TRBJ2-1; 9 nucleotides match TRBD1. The junction had 5 bases not matched to a gene; V was cut back by 3 bases and J by 2 bases. Germline assignment: CDR1 LNHNV and CDR2 YYDKDF (reference sequence). The CDR3 is 16 residues long.

V is TRBV6-2 or TRBV6-3 and J is TRBJ1-4, with D unresolved. Between the trimmed V and J ends, which lost 6 bases and 7 bases, there was a span of 18 bases. The V gene's germline CDR1 is MNHEY and CDR2 SVGEGT. This CDR3 contains 15 residues. DNA for the CDR3: TGTGCCAGCAGGAACCTGGCAGAGAAGGGTGAAAAACTGTTTTTT. Protein sequence: CASRNLAEKGEKLFF.

This clonotype has only a few counts. This rearrangement joins TRBV2 to TRBJ2-5; the D gene is possibly TRBD2 (5 bases). V lost 4 bases and J lost 2, with 14 bases in between. CDR3 length equals 15 residues. CDR1 and CDR2 from the germline V gene are SNHLY and FYNNEI. The CDR3 protein is CASSAEMGVQETQYF. In DNA form, the CDR3 reads TGTGCCAGCAGTGCCGAGATGGGAGTACAAGAGACCCAGTACTTC. The whole variable domain, filled in from reference TRBV2 and TRBJ2-5, reads EPEVTQTPSHQVTQMGQEVILRCVPISNHLYFYWYRQILGQKVEFLVSFYNNEISEKSEIFDDQFSVERPDGSNFTLKIRSTKLEDSAMYFCASSAEMGVQETQYFGPGTRLLVL.

This sequence joins TRBV20-1 and TRBJ2-3; 10 nucleotides line up with TRBD2. Germline V gene lookup returns CDR1 DFQATT and CDR2 SNEGSKA (reference sequence). The CDR3 spans 16 residues. J gave up 7 bases and V 2 bases, and 12 bases lay outside the gene matches. CDR3 in amino acids: CSARRRLAGELYTQYF. The CDR3 DNA is TGCAGTGCTAGAAGGCGGCTAGCGGGAGAATTATATACGCAGTATTTT.

This chain uses TRBV6-5 with TRBJ1-5, with D maybe TRBD1 (5 bases). The germline gives CDR1 MNHEY, CDR2 SVGAGI. Trimming removed 5 bases at V and 7 bases at J, with 12 bases between. CDR3 length: 13 amino acids. In DNA, the CDR3 is TGTGCCAGCAGTCTAGGGGAGGGCCAGCCCCAGCATTTT. Protein sequence: CASSLGEGQPQHF.

V gene TRBV20-1 combines with J gene TRBJ1-4; D is unresolved. The CDR3 has 13 amino acids. The germline V and J ends were trimmed by 6 bases and 5 bases, with 13 bases remaining between them. From germline, CDR1 is DFQATT and CDR2 SNEGSKA (reference sequence). This CDR3 is CSALRQANEKLFF. In DNA, the CDR3 is TGCAGTGCCCTCCGGCAGGCGAATGAAAAACTGTTTTTT.

This chain joins TRBV27 and TRBJ2-7, with 14 bases aligning to TRBD2. Losses at the gene ends were 4 bases for V and 6 bases for J; bases not matched to a gene: 8. CDR3 size: 16 residues. Germline V gene sequence: CDR1 MNHEY, CDR2 SMNVEV (reference sequence). Here the CDR3 reads CASSSPGLAGEVEQYF. CDR3 nucleotides: TGTGCCAGCAGTTCCCCGGGACTAGCGGGAGAAGTCGAGCAGTACTTC.

A few counts support this clonotype. The CDR3 region has the DNA TGTGCCAGCAGTAACCGCGGGGGGCTTAGCACAGATACGCAGTATTTT. It translates to CASSNRGGLSTDTQYF. V gene TRBV27 combines with J gene TRBJ2-3; 8 nucleotides match TRBD2. This CDR3 comprises 16 residues. Germline V lookup: CDR1 MNHEY, CDR2 SMNVEV (reference sequence). Germline trimming cut 5 bases from V and 0 bases from J; bases unmatched to any gene: 7.

This chain uses TRBV7-8 with TRBJ2-3; 13 positions agree with TRBD2. From germline, CDR1 is SGHVS and CDR2 FQNEAQ. This CDR3 is built from 16 residues. With 5 bases clipped from V and 4 bases from J, the junction kept 6 bases outside the gene matches. The CDR3 loop reads CASSLRTSGGPDTQYF. As DNA, the CDR3 is TGTGCCAGCAGCCTCCGGACTAGCGGGGGCCCAGATACGCAGTATTTT.

This clonotype has just a few counts. One base away lies a much larger clone, so this may be a sequencing read error. The V gene is TRBV29-1, the J gene TRBJ2-1; D may be TRBD1 or TRBD2 (6 bases each). The J call may be wrong; the DNA end is better matched by TRBJ2-7. CDR1 and CDR2 (germline): SQVTM, ANQGSEA. The CDR3 spans 14 residues. The CDR3 DNA sequence: TGCAGCGCCGCCGTGGGGGGCAGATATAATGAGCAGTACTTC. Amino acid sequence: CSAAVGGRYNEQYF.

This clonotype was observed once. The CDR3 nucleotides read TGCGCCAGCAGCCAAGGGGACAGCAGCCAAGAGACCCAGTACTTC. Residues: CASSQGDSSQETQYF. The chain combines TRBV4-1 with TRBJ2-4, with TRBD1 matching 7 bases. The J call could be wrong; TRBJ2-5 is a better fit for the DNA end. The CDR3 has 15 amino acids. Germline V gene sequence: CDR1 MGHRA, CDR2 YSYEKL.

Note on this clonotype: A much bigger clone sits one base away, suggesting this may be a read error. The CDR3 reads CASRYSKQGLNYQPQHF. The CDR3 nucleotides are TGTGCCAGCAGATACTCCAAGCAGGGCCTCAATTATCAGCCCCAGCATTTT. This chain joins TRBV6-2 or TRBV6-3 and TRBJ1-5; D might be TRBD1 (5 bases). Germline V gene lookup returns CDR1 MNHEY and CDR2 SVGEGT. The length of the CDR3 is 17 residues.

The chain combines TRBV10-3 with TRBJ1-1, with D perhaps matching TRBD1 (6 bases). Germline CDR1 reads ENHRY; CDR2 reads SYGVKD. Trimming shortened V by 4 bases and J by 1 base, and 13 bases separated the two germline ends. This CDR3 is built from 15 residues. The CDR3 coding sequence is TGTGCCATCAGTGTACAGGGAGGGGAGAACACTGAAGCTTTCTTT. Protein product: CAISVQGGENTEAFF.

CDR3 protein: CASSQGVRGGETQYF. For the CDR3, the DNA is TGTGCCAGCAGCCAGGGGGTGAGGGGCGGTGAGACCCAGTACTTC. The chain is built from TRBV3-1 and TRBJ2-5; perhaps D is TRBD1 or TRBD2 (5 bases each). V dropped 3 bases and J dropped 5 bases, with 16 bases sitting between them. Germline CDR1 is LGHDT and CDR2 is YNNKEL (reference sequence). The CDR3 consists of 15 residues.